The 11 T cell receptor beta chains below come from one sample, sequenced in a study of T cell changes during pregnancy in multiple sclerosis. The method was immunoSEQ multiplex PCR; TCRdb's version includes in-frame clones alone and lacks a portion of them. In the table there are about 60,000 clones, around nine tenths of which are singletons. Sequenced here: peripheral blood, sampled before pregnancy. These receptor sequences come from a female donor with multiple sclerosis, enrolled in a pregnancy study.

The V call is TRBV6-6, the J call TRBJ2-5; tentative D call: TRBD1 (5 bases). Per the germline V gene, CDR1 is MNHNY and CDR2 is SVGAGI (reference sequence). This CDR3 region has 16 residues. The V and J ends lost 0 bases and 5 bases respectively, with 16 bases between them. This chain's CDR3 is CASSYSGVPAPETQYF. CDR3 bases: TGTGCCAGCAGTTACTCAGGGGTCCCCGCTCCGGAGACCCAGTACTTC.

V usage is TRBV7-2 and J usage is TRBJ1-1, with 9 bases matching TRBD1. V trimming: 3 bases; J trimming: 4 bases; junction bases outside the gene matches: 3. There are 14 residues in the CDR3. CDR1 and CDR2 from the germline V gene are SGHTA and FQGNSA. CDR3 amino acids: CASSLKQGATEAFF. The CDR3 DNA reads TGTGCCAGCAGCTTGAAACAGGGGGCCACTGAAGCTTTCTTT.

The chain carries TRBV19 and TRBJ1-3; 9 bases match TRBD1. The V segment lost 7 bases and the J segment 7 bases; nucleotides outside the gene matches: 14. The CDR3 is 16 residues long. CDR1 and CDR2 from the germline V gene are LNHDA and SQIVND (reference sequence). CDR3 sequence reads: CASTPRDRALGNTIYF. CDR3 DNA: TGTGCCAGTACCCCTAGGGACAGGGCCTTGGGGAACACCATATATTTT.

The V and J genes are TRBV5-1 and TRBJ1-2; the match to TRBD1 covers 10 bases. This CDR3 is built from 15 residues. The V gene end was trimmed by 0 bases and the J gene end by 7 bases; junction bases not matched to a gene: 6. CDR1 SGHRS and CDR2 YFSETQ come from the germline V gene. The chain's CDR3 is CASSLDDRGPAGYTF. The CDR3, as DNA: TGCGCCAGCAGCTTGGACGACAGGGGGCCGGCTGGCTACACCTTC.

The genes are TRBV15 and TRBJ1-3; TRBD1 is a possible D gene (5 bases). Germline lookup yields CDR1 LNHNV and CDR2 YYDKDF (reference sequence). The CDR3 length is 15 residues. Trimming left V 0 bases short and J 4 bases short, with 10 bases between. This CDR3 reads CATSRDSGSGNTIYF. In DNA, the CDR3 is TGTGCCACCAGCAGAGATTCAGGGTCCGGAAACACCATATATTTT.

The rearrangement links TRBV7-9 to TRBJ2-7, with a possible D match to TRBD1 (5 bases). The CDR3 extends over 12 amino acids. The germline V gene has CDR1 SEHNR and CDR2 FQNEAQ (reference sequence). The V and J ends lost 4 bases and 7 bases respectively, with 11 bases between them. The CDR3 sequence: CASSSSREEQYF. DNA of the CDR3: TGTGCCAGCAGCTCCTCCAGGGAAGAGCAGTACTTC.

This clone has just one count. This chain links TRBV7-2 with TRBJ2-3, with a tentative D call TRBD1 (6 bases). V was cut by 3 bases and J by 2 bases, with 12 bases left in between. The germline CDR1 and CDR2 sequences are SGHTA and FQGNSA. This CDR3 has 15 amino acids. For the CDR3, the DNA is TGTGCCAGCAGCTTGGGGGCAGGGATCACAGATACGCAGTATTTT. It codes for CASSLGAGITDTQYF.

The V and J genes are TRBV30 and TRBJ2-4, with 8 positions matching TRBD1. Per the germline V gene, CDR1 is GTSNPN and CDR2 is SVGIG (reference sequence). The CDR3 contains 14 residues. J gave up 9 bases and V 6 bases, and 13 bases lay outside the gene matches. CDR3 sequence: CACRGPRSNGIQYF. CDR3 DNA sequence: TGTGCCTGCAGGGGGCCGCGCTCGAACGGCATTCAGTACTTC.

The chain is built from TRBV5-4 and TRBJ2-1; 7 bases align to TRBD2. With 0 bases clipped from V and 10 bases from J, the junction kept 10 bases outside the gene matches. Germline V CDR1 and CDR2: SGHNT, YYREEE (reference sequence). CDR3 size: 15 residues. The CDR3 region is CASSLAAGVLYEQFF. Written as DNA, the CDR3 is TGTGCCAGCAGCTTGGCGGCGGGGGTACTATACGAGCAGTTCTTC.

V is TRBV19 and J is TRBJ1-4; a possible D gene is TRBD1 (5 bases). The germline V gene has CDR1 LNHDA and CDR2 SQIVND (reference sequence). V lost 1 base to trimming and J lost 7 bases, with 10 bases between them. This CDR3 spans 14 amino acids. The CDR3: CASSIVDTAEKLFF. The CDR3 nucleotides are TGTGCCAGTAGTATAGTGGACACAGCTGAAAAACTGTTTTTT.

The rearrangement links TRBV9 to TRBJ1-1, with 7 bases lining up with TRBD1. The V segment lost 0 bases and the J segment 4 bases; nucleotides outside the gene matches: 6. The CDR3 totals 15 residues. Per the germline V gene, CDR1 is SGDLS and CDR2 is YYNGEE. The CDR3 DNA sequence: TGTGCCAGCAGCGTAGGGGCAGGGGGTAGCACTGAAGCTTTCTTT. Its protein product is CASSVGAGGSTEAFF. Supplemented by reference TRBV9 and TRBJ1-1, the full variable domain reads DSGVTQTPKHLITATGQRVTLRCSPRSGDLSVYWYQQSLDQGLQFLIQYYNGEERAKGNILERFSAQQFPDLHSELNLSSLELGDSALYFCASSVGAGGSTEAFFGQGTRLTVV.